The source of this T cell receptor beta chain is a study of cytomegalovirus exposure and HLA in healthy donors. As for this clone: Its matching antigen is unknown.

Study results and limitations: Cytomegalovirus association was assigned to approximately 160 TCR beta chains. The classifier, whose performance was assessed in both the original and validation cohorts, reportedly diagnosed cytomegalovirus status with high specificity and sensitivity. A few chains tied to CMV proved CMV antigen-specific in vitro.

Data came from immunoSEQ multiplex PCR; TCRdb stores just in-frame clones and leaves some out. The table lists around 190,000 clones, 85% of them singletons. The CDR3 contains 16 residues. The V segment lost 2 bases and the J segment 6 bases; nucleotides outside the gene matches: 11. The germline gives CDR1 SGHNT, CDR2 YENEEA. The chain carries TRBV11-3 and TRBJ2-3; 7 bases agree with TRBD2. This clonotype was obtained from a man aged 18-30 years in good health and CMV-seropositive. Material for sequencing was PBMCs. The CDR3 region has the DNA TGTGCCAGCAGCTTAAGAGGGAGGGCCCCCATTGATACGCAGTATTTT. This translates into CASSLRGRAPIDTQYF.